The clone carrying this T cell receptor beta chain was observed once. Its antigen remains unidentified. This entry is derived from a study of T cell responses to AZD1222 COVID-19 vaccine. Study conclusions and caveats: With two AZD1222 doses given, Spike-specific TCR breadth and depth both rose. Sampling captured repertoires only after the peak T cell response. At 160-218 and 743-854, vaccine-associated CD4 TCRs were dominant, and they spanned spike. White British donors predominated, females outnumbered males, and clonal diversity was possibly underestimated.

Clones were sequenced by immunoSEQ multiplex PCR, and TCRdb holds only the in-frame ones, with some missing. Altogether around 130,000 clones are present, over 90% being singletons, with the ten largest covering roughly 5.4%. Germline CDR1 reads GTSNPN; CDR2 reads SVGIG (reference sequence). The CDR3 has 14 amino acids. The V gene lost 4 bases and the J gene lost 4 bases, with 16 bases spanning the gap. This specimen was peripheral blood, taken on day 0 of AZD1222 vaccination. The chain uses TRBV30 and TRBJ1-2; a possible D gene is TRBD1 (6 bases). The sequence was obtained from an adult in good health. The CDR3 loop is CAWTNTGKGYGYTF. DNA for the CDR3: TGTGCCTGGACCAACACAGGGAAAGGCTATGGCTACACCTTC.